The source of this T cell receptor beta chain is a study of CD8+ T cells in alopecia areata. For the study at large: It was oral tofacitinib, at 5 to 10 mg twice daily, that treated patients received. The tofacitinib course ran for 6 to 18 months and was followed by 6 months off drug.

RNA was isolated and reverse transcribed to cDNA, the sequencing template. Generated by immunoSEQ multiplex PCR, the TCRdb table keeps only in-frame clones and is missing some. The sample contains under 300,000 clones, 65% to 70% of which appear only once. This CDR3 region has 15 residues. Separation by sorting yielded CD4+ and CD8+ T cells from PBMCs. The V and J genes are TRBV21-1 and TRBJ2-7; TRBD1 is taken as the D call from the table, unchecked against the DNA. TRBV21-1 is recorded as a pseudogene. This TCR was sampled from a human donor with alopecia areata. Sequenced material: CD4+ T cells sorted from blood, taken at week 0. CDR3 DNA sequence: TGTGCCAGCAGCTTGGGGACAGGGAGAGTCTACGAGCAGTACTTC. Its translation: CASSLGTGRVYEQYF.